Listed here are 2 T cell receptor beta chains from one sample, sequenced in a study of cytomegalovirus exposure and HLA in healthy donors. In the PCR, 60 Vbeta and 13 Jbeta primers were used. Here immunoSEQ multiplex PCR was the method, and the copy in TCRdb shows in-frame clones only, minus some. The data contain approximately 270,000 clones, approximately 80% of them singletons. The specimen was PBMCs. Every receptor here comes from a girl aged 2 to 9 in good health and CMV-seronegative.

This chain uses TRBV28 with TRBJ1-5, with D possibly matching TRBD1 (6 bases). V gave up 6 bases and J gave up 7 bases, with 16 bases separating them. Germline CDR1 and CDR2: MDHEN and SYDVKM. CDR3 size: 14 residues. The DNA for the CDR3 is TGTGCCAGCAGCCTACAGGGTTTTGGGCAGCCCCAGCATTTT. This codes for CASSLQGFGQPQHF.

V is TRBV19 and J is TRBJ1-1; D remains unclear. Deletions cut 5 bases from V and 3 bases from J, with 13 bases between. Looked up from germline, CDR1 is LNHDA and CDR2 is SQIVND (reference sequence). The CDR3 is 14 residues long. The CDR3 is CASSPVQKYTEAFF. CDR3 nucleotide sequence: TGTGCCAGTAGTCCGGTACAGAAGTACACTGAAGCTTTCTTT.